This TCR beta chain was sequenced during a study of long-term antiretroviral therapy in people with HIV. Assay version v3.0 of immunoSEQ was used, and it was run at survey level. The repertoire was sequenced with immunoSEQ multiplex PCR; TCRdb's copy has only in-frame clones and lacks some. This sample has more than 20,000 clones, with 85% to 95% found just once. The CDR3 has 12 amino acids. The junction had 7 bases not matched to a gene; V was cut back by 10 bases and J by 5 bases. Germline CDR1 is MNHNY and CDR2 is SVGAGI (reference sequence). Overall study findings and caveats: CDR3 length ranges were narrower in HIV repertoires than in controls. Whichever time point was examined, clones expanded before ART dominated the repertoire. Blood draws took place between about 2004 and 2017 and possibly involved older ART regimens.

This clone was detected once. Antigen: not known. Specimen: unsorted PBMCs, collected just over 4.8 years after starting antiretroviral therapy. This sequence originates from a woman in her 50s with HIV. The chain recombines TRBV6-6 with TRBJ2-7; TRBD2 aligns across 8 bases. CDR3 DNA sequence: TGTGCCACCGGTACTAGCGGCAACGAGCAGTACTTC. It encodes CATGTSGNEQYF.